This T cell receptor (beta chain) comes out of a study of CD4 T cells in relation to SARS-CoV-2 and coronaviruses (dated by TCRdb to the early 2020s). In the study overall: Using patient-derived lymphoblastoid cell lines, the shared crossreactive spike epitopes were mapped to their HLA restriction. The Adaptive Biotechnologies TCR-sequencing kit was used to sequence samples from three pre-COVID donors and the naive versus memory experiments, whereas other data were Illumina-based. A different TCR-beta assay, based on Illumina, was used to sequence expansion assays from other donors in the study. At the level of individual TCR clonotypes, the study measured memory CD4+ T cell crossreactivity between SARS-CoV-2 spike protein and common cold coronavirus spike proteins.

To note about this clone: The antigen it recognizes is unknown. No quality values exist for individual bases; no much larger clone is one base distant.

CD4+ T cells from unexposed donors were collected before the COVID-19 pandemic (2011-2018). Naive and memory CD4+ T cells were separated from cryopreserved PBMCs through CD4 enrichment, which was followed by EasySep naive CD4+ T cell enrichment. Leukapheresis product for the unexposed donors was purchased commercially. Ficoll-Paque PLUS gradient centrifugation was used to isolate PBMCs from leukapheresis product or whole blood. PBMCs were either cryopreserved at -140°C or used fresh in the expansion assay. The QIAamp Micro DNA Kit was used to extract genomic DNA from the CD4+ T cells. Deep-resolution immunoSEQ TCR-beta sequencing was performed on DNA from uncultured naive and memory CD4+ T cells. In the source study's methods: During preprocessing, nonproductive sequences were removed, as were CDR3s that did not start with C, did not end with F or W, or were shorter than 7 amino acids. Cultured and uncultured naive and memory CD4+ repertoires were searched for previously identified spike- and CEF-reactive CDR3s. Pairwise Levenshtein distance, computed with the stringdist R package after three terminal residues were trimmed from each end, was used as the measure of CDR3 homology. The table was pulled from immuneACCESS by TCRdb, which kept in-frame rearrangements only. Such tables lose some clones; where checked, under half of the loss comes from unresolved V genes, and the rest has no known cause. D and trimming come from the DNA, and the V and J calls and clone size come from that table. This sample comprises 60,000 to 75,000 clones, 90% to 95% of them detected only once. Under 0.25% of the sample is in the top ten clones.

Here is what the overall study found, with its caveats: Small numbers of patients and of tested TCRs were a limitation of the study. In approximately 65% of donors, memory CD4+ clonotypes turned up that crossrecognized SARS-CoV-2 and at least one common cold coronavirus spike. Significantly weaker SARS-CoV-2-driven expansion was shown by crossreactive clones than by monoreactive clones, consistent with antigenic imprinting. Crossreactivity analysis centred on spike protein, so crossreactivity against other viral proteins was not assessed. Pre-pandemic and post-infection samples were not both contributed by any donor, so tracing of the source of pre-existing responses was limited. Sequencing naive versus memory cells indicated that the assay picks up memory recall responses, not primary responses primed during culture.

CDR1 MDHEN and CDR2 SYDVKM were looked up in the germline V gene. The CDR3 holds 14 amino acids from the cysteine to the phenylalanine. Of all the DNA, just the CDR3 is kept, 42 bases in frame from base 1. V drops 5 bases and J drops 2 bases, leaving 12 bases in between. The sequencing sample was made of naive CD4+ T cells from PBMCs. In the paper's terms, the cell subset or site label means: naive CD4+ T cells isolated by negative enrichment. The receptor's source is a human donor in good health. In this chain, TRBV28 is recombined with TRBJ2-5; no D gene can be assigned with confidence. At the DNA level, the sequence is TGTGCCAGCAGTAGCCGGAGCAATCAAGAGACCCAGTACTTC. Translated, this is CASSSRSNQETQYF. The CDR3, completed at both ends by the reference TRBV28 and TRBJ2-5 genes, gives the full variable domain DVKVTQSSRYLVKRTGEKVFLECVQDMDHENMFWYRQDPGLGLRLIYFSYDVKMKEKGDIPEGYSVSREKKERFSLILESASTNQTSMYLCASSSRSNQETQYFGPGTRLLVL.